The clone carrying this T cell receptor beta chain was counted only a few times. The treatment was: preoperative locoregional IRX-2 cytokine immunotherapy. Patients received preoperative, locoregional IRX-2 cytokine immunotherapy in a phase Ib study. The table came from immunoSEQ multiplex PCR; TCRdb's copy has only in-frame clones and leaves some out. This table holds fewer than 6,500 clones, under 85% found once. The source of the sample is a study of preoperative IRX-2 immunotherapy in early breast cancer. This CDR3 region has 16 residues. V was pared by 5 bases and J by 2 bases, with 8 bases of the junction left unmatched. Germline CDR1 and CDR2: LNHDA and SQIVND (reference sequence).

The sequencing here drew on tumor tissue, taken before IRX-2 immunotherapy. This sequence joins TRBV19 and TRBJ1-5, with 8 nucleotides matching TRBD1. This TCR was sampled from a human donor with breast cancer. DNA of the CDR3: TGTGCCAGTAGTCCGACGACAGGGGTAGGCAATCAGCCCCAGCATTTT. This gives the protein CASSPTTGVGNQPQHF. Together with reference TRBV19 and TRBJ1-5, the CDR3 gives the full variable domain: DGGITQSPKYLFRKEGQNVTLSCEQNLNHDAMYWYRQDPGQGLRLIYYSQIVNDFQKGDIAEGYSVSREKKESFPLTVTSAQKNPTAFYLCASSPTTGVGNQPQHFGDGTRLSIL.